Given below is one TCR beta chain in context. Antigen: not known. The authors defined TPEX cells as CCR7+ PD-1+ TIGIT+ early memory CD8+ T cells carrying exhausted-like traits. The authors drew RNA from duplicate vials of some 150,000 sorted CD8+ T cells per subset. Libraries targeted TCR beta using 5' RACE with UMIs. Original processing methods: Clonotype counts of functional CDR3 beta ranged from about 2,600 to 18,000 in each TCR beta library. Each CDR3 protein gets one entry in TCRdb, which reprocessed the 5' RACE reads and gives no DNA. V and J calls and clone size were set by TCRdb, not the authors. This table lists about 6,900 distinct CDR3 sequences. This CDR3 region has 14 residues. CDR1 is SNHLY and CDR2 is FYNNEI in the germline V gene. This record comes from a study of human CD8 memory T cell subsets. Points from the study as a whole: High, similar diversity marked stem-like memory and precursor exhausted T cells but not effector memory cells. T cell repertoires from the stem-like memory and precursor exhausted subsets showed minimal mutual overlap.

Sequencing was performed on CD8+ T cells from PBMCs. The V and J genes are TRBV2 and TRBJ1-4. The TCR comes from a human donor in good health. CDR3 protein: CASSEGFGNEKLFF. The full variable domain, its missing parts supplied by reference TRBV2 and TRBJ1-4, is EPEVTQTPSHQVTQMGQEVILRCVPISNHLYFYWYRQILGQKVEFLVSFYNNEISEKSEIFDDQFSVERPDGSNFTLKIRSTKLEDSAMYFCASSEGFGNEKLFFGSGTQLSVL.